The subject of this entry is one TCR beta chain. Its antigen is not yet known. No clone much larger than this one lies a single base away; base qualities are absent. This sample is drawn from a study of shared clonotypes between healthy human individuals (dated by TCRdb to 2020 to 2021). Some background on the complete study: The cohort comprised a couple of women and a few men aged 18 to 49 years. Per donor, three plates each were used for CD4 naive and CD4 memory, two for CD8 naive, and one for CD8 memory. To estimate repertoire size and how much clonotypes are shared between individuals, the study performed deep sequencing of blood TCR repertoires from about five healthy adults. Libraries were prepared and TCR repertoires were sequenced by different laboratories using diverse techniques, in order to increase sequencing depth and limit assay-specific biases. Each donor's leukapheresis produced roughly between roughly 0.85 and 9.5 billion PBMCs.

What the study reported, not specific to this receptor: The genetic and exposure-history diversity represented was limited by the small number of donors. Across four donors, roughly 5.4% of naive CD4, roughly 3.4% of naive CD8, roughly 2.3% of memory CD4, and about 0.4% of memory CD8 clonotypes were shared. Sampling was restricted to blood, and TCR repertoires in tissues likely differ from the TCR repertoires found in blood. Based on pairwise subsampling, the degree of clonotype sharing among donors was expected to be affected by sequencing depth. Compared with non-shared clonotypes, the clonotypes found in all four sorted-subset donors had higher generation probabilities. Naive subsets generally had larger estimated clonotype richness than memory subsets did. Even with the large sequencing depth, rarefaction of the sorted-subset datasets indicated that sequencing was incomplete.

The donors were healthy, HIV-negative adults who had no recently reported acute infections or vaccinations. All donors were Caucasian adults living in Nashville, Tennessee, USA. Magnetic negative selection was used to enrich CD4+ T cells, after which naive cells were positively selected on CD45RA and the negative fraction became the memory subset. Blood was obtained by leukapheresis, after which PBMCs were separated by Ficoll-Histopaque density gradient centrifugation and cryopreserved in liquid nitrogen vapor phase. Purity and quantity of every magnetically sorted T cell population were checked by analytical flow cytometry. From each sorted fraction, genomic DNA was isolated and quantified by UV absorbance on a Nanodrop 2000c. CDR1 MNHNS and CDR2 SASEGT are derived from the germline V gene. The CDR3 sequence holds 16 residues, the cysteine and phenylalanine included. Just CDR3 DNA is preserved here, 48 bases in frame from base 1. Trimmed from V: 3 bases; trimmed from J: 4 bases; junction bases lacking a gene match: 5.

Using the deep immunoSEQ assay, multiplex PCR amplified TCR CDR3 regions from genomic DNA. Extracted genomic DNA from each cell subset was spread evenly across all wells of several immunoSEQ 96-well plates, with each plate serving as a replicate. For sorted subsets, around 200 ng genomic DNA, equal to 25,000 to 35,000 T cell genomes, was loaded into each replicate PCR. Purified libraries were quantified with a Qubit 3.0 fluorometer, sized on a Bioanalyzer 2100, and re-quantified with the KAPA Library Quantification kit. A separate single-read 150-cycle Illumina NextSeq 550 flow cell was used to sequence each immunoSEQ 96-well plate. As for the original processing: The immunoSEQ output contained only junctional sequences without quality scores, so filtering could not match that applied to full-length reads. Sequences were annotated with PyIR, a Python wrapper for IgBLAST v1.9, and V/J genes and CDR3 were assigned using IMGT germline references. Reads with weak V/J assignments (E-value above 1e-6), missing CDR3, stop codons, out-of-frame junctions, or ambiguous translated residues were removed. V3J clonotypes were defined by identical inferred V gene, J gene, and CDR3 amino acid sequence. To compute the percentage overlap between repertoires, the number of shared unique clonotypes was divided by the size of the smaller repertoire. Repertoire richness was assessed with RTK rarefaction, the Chao1 estimator, and Recon v2.1 estimates of unobserved clonotypes. Generation probabilities for all TCRbeta clonotypes obtained by the gDNA method from several donors were computed using OLGA. Here the immuneACCESS table is served through TCRdb, limited to in-frame sequences with V and J called. Missing clones are a known gap in these copies; in checked studies unresolved V genes cover under half, and the rest lacks a known reason. That table is the source of V, J and clone size, and D and trimming were worked out from the DNA. The sample yields more than 2,000,000 clones; about 92% were counted once. The top ten constitute 0.39% of the sample.

Sequencing used naive CD4+ T cells from PBMCs. The sample's cell subset or site label, decoded: CD45RA+ positively selected. The V and J genes are TRBV6-1 and TRBJ1-6; a stretch of 8 junction bases matches TRBD1. The clonotype was recovered from a man aged 18 to 35 in good health. Some clones in this sample may be carry-over from other donors' samples. The CDR3 sequence is CASSDRTGTYNSPLHF. The DNA sequence follows: TGTGCCAGCAGTGACCGGACAGGGACGTATAATTCACCCCTCCACTTT.